The 8 T cell receptor beta chains reported below all come from one sample, sequenced in a study of T cells in localized non-small cell lung cancer. Measured with immunoSEQ multiplex PCR; TCRdb has only the in-frame clones, and not every one. The table has about 130,000 clones, roughly 90% seen once. Sequences were derived from peripheral blood, sampled before any cancer treatment. The receptor source for this set is a female donor older than 55 with stage I lung adenocarcinoma.

This clone was recorded a few times. The chain is built from TRBV7-8 and TRBJ2-7; perhaps TRBD2 as D (6 bases). The CDR3 has 14 residues. Trimming pared 4 bases from V and 3 bases from J, leaving 13 bases between. Germline V gene sequence: CDR1 SGHVS, CDR2 FQNEAQ. The CDR3 protein is CASSSTDGSYEQYF. As DNA, the CDR3 is TGTGCCAGCAGCTCAACGGACGGGAGCTACGAGCAGTACTTC.

The J gene is TRBJ2-3, the V gene TRBV27; D gene ambiguous. The CDR3 has 11 residues. The germline V and J ends were trimmed by 3 bases and 6 bases, with 4 bases remaining between them. CDR1 is MNHEY, CDR2 SMNVEV, per germline (reference sequence). CDR3 sequence: CASSFFDTQYF. CDR3 nucleotides: TGTGCCAGCAGTTTTTTTGATACGCAGTATTTT.

This rearrangement joins TRBV6-6 to TRBJ1-4, with TRBD1 identical over 7 bases. From germline, CDR1 is MNHNY and CDR2 SVGAGI (reference sequence). The V segment lost 8 bases and the J segment 5 bases; nucleotides outside the gene matches: 2. This CDR3 is 12 amino acids long. The CDR3 DNA is TGTGCCAGCCGGGACAGAAATGAAAAACTGTTTTTT. It is translated as CASRDRNEKLFF.

This clone was observed once. The chain uses TRBV2 and TRBJ1-4, with D possibly being TRBD1 (5 bases). Germline-derived CDR1 and CDR2 are SNHLY and FYNNEI. This CDR3 is built from 13 residues. Trimming pared 5 bases from V and 8 bases from J, leaving 12 bases between. CDR3 in amino acids: CASSRGTPEKLFF. The CDR3 nucleotides read TGTGCCAGCAGTCGCGGGACCCCCGAAAAACTGTTTTTT.

This sequence joins TRBV6-5 and TRBJ2-7, with 8 bases identical to TRBD1. The CDR3 extends over 13 amino acids. Germline V CDR1 and CDR2: MNHEY, SVGAGI. With 8 bases clipped from V and 5 bases from J, the junction kept 8 bases outside the gene matches. In nucleotides, the CDR3 is TGTGCCAGCGCCAGACAGGGGAGCCACGAGCAGTACTTC. It specifies CASARQGSHEQYF.

The J gene is TRBJ2-5, the V gene TRBV7-9, with 8 bases matching TRBD2. The ends lost 4 bases at V and 5 bases at J; junction bases unmatched: 6. The CDR3 is made up of 14 amino acids. Germline CDR1 reads SEHNR; CDR2 reads FQNEAQ (reference sequence). The chain's CDR3 is CASSSAGGKETQYF. CDR3 nucleotides: TGTGCCAGCAGCTCCGCGGGGGGCAAGGAGACCCAGTACTTC.

This chain uses TRBV6-1 with TRBJ1-1; D unresolved. The germline V gene has CDR1 MNHNS and CDR2 SASEGT. This CDR3 has 13 amino acids. With 4 bases removed from V and 8 bases from J, the gap between germline ends came to 14 bases. CDR3 region: CASSVSESAEAFF. CDR3 bases: TGTGCCAGCAGTGTATCCGAGTCGGCGGAAGCTTTCTTT.

This chain links TRBV28 with TRBJ1-1; tentatively, D is TRBD1 (5 bases). Germline CDR1 and CDR2: MDHEN and SYDVKM. The CDR3 is made up of 14 amino acids. V was clipped by 3 bases and J by 4 bases, with 12 bases between them. CDR3 sequence reads: CASSFGGFPTEAFF. The DNA of the CDR3 is TGTGCCAGCAGTTTTGGGGGGTTTCCCACTGAAGCTTTCTTT.